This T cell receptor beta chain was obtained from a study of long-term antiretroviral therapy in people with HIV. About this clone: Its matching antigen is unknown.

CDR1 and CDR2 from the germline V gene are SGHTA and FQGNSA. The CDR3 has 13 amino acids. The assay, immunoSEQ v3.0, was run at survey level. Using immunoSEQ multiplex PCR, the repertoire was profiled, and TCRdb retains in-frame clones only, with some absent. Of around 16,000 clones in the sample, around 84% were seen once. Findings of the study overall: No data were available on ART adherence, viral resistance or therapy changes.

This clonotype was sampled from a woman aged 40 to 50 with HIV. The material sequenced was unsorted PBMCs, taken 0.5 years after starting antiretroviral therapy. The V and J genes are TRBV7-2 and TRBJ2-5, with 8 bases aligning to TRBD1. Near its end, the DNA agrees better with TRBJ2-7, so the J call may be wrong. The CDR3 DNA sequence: TGTGCCAGCAGCATCGGACAGGGCTACGAGCAGTACTTC. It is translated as CASSIGQGYEQYF.